This T cell receptor (beta chain) was recovered during a study of spatial heterogeneity in lung cancer. Study as a whole: When follow-up PBMC samples existed, they were sequenced (at a median of roughly two years after resection).

CDR3 length equals 16 residues. CDR1 is SGHVS, CDR2 FQNEAQ, per germline. Trimming took off 5 bases at V and 5 bases at J, with 21 bases between the two ends. As regards this clonotype: Its antigen is as yet unknown.

Stated time point: blood at routine non-recurrence follow-up after resection. Whole RNA from tumor, nontumor lung or frozen PBMC was sequenced unsorted. Unique molecular identifiers, one per molecule, were present on every TCR cDNA molecule. From the 5' RACE reads, TCRdb called clonotypes with MiXCR, one entry per CDR3 protein. The table includes around 110,000 distinct CDR3 sequences, 12% detected once. Study observations and caveats: There were more appearances of ubiquitous expanded tumor TCRs in blood at resection than at follow-up.

The rearrangement links TRBV7-8 to TRBJ1-1; the D gene is possibly TRBD1 (5 bases). This sample comprised PBMCs, obtained at follow-up. The receptor comes from a male donor with early-stage non-small cell lung cancer. The CDR3 DNA reads as TGTGCCAGCAGCCCCCGCCTGTGGGGGGAAGGGACTGAAGCTTTCTTT. Its translation: CASSPRLWGEGTEAFF.